The present TCR beta chain was sequenced within a study of OX40 agonist ivuxolimab in advanced cancers. Libraries were prepared by immunoSEQ multiplex PCR; TCRdb keeps only in-frame clonotypes and omits some of them. The sample consists of about 25,000 clones, around 79% of them appearing once. Germline V gives CDR1 SGHAT, CDR2 FQNNGV. V lost 0 bases, J lost 5 bases, and 8 bases lay in between. The CDR3 is made up of 14 amino acids. The gene calls are TRBV11-2 and TRBJ2-1; no clear D. The clonotype originates from an adult with an advanced solid tumor such as melanoma, head and neck, liver or kidney cancer. Source: CD4+ or CD8+ T cells sorted from blood, taken in a trial of the OX40 agonist ivuxolimab. DNA for the CDR3: TGTGCCAGCAGCTTAGATGGCCTACACAATGAGCAGTTCTTC. It specifies CASSLDGLHNEQFF.